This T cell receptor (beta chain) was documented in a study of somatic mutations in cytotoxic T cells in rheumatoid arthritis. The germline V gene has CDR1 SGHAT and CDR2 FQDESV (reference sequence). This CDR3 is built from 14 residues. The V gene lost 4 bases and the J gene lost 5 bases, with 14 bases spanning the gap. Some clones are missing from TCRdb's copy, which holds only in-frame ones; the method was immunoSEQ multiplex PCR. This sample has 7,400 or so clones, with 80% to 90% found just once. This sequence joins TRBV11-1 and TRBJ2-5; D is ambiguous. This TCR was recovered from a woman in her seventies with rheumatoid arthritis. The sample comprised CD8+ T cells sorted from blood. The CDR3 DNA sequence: TGTGCCAGCAGCTCCTTCAACTCCGTGGAGACCCAGTACTTC. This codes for CASSSFNSVETQYF.